The clone carrying this T cell receptor beta chain was seen a handful of times. The record originates from a study of blood T cell repertoires in COVID-19. Sequencing used immunoSEQ multiplex PCR; TCRdb keeps in-frame clones, though not all of them. This sample has about 190,000 clones, with roughly 84% found just once. CDR3 length equals 14 residues. The V gene lost 6 bases and the J gene lost 2 bases, with 14 bases spanning the gap. Germline values: CDR1 MDHEN, CDR2 SYDVKM. The chain links TRBV28 to TRBJ2-7, with D tentatively TRBD1 (6 bases). The sequenced sample was PBMCs or T cells enriched from blood (not recorded which). This receptor was taken from a woman aged 25 to 39 who had recovered from COVID-19. The CDR3 spells CASSSLTGTYEQYV. DNA for the CDR3: TGTGCCAGCAGCTCACTGACAGGAACCTACGAGCAGTACGTC.